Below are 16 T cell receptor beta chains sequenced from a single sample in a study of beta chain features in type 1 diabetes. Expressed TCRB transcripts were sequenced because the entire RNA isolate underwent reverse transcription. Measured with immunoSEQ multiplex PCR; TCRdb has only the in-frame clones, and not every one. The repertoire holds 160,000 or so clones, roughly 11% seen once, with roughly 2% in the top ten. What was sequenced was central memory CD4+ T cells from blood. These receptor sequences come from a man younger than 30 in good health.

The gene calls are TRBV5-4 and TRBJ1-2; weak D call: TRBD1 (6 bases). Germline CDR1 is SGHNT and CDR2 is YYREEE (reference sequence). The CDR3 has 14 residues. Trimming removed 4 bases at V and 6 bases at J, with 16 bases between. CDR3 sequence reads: CASSPGQLGDGYTF. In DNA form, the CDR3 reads TGTGCCAGCAGCCCGGGACAACTTGGCGATGGCTACACCTTC.

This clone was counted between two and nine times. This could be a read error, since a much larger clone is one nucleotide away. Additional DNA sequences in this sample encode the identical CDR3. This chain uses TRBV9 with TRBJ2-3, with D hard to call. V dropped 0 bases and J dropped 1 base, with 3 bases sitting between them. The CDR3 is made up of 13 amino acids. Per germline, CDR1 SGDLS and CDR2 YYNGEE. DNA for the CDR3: TGTGCCAGCAGCGTAGTCGGCACAGATACGCAGTATTTT. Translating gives CASSVVGTDTQYF.

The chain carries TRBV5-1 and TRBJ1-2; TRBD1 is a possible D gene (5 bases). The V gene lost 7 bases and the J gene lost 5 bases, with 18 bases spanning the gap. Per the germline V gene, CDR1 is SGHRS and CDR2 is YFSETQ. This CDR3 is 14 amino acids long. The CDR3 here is CASAMGVQAYGYTF. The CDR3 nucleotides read TGCGCCAGCGCCATGGGGGTACAGGCGTATGGCTACACCTTC.

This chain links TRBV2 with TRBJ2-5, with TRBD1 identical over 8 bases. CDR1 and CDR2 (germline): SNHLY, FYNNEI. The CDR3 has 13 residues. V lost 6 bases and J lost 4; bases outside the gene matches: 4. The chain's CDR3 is CASSRDRGETQYF. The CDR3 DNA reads TGTGCCAGCAGCCGAGACAGGGGAGAGACCCAGTACTTC. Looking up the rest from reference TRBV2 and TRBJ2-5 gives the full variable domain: EPEVTQTPSHQVTQMGQEVILRCVPISNHLYFYWYRQILGQKVEFLVSFYNNEISEKSEIFDDQFSVERPDGSNFTLKIRSTKLEDSAMYFCASSRDRGETQYFGPGTRLLVL.

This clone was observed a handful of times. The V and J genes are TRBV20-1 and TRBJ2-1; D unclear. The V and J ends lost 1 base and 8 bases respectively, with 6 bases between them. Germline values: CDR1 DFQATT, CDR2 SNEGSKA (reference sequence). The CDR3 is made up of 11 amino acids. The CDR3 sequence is CSARVGDEQFF. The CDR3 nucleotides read TGCAGTGCTAGAGTTGGAGATGAGCAGTTCTTC.

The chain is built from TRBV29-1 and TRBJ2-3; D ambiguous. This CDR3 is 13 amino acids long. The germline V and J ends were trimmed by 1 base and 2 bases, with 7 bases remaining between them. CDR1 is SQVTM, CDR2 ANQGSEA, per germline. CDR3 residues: CSVEVHLTDTQYF. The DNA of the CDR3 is TGCAGCGTTGAAGTGCACCTCACAGATACGCAGTATTTT.

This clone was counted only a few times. The chain's CDR3 is CASSQVQGTMVNTEAFF. In nucleotides, the CDR3 is TGTGCCAGCAGCCAAGTGCAGGGGACGATGGTGAACACTGAAGCTTTCTTT. V and J are TRBV14 and TRBJ1-1; the D gene is possibly TRBD1 (6 bases). The CDR3 sequence is 17 residues long. V shed 1 base and J shed 0 bases, with 15 bases lying between them. The germline gives CDR1 SGHDN, CDR2 FVKESK.

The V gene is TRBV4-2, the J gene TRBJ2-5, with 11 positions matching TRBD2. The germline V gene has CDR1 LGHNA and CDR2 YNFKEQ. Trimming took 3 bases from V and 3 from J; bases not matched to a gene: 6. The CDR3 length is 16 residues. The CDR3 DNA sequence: TGTGCCAGCAGCCAGGAGAGACTAGCGGGAAAAGAGACCCAGTACTTC. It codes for CASSQERLAGKETQYF.

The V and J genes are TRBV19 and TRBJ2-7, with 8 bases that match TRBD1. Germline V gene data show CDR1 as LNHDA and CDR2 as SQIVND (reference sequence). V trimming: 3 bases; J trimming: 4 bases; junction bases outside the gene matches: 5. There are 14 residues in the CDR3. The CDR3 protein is CASSIGTGAYEQYF. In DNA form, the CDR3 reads TGTGCCAGTAGTATCGGGACAGGTGCTTACGAGCAGTACTTC.

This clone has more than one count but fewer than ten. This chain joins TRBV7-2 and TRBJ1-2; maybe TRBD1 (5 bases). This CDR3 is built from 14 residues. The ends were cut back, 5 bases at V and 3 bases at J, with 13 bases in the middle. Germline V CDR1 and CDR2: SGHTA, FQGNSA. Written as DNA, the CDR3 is TGTGCCAGCAGCCTTACTACAGGTTACTATGGCTACACCTTC. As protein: CASSLTTGYYGYTF. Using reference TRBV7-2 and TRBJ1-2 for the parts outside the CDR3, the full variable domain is GAGVSQSPSNKVTEKGKDVELRCDPISGHTALYWYRQSLGQGLEFLIYFQGNSAPDKSGLPSDRFSAERTGGSVSTLTIQRTQQEDSAVYLCASSLTTGYYGYTFGSGTRLTVV.

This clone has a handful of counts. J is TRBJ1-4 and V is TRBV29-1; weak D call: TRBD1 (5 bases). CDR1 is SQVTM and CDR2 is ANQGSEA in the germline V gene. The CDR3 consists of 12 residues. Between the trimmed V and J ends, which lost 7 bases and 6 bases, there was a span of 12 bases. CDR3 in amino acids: CSAARGYEKLFF. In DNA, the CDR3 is TGCAGCGCCGCTCGGGGGTATGAAAAACTGTTTTTT. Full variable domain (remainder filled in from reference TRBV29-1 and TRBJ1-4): SAVISQKPSRDICQRGTSLTIQCQVDSQVTMMFWYRQQPGQSLTLIATANQGSEATYESGFVIDKFPISRPNLTFSTLTVSNMSPEDSSIYLCSAARGYEKLFFGSGTQLSVL.

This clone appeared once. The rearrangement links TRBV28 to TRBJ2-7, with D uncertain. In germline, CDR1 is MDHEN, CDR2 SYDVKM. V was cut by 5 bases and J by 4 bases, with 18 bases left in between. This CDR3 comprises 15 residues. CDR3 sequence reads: CASSVANWARYEQYF. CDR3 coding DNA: TGTGCCAGCAGTGTCGCAAACTGGGCCCGTTACGAGCAGTACTTC.

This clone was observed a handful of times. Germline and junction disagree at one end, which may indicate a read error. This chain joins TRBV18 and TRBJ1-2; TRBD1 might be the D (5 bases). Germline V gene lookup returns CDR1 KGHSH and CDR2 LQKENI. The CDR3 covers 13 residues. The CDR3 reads CPSSPATRGSTHF. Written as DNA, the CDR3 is TGTCCCAGCTCACCGGCGACCCGGGGCTCCACCCACTTC.

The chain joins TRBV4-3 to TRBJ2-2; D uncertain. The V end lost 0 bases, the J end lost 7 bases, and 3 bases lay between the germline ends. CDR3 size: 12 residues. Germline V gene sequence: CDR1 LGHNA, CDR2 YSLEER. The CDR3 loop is CASSQEGGELFF. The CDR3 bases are TGCGCCAGCAGCCAAGAGGGCGGGGAGCTGTTTTTT.

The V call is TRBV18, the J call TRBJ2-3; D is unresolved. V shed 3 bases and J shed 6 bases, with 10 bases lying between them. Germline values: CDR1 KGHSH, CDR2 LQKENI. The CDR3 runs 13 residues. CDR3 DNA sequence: TGTGCCAGCTCACCTACGCAGAAGGATACGCAGTATTTT. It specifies CASSPTQKDTQYF.

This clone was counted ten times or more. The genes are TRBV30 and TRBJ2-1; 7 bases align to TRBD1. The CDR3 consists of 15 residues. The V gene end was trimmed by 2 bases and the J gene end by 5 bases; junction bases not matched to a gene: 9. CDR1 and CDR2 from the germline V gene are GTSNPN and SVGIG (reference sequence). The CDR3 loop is CAWSPTGAGDNEQFF. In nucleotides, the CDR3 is TGTGCCTGGAGTCCCACAGGGGCCGGGGACAATGAGCAGTTCTTC.